This T cell receptor (beta chain) was sequenced for a study of response to subunit inactivated influenza vaccine (dated by TCRdb to the late 2010s). Regarding the study in general: Deep quantitative profiling of the T cell receptor repertoire was used in the study to follow responses to a trivalent subunit inactivated influenza vaccine. Findings and caveats that apply to the study as a whole: The authors proposed that each seasonal influenza vaccination may bring in only a limited number of new T cells.

Of note for this clonotype: It lacks a known antigen. It has no much larger one-base neighbor in the sample; base qualities were not kept.

The V and J ends are trimmed by 1 base and 6 bases, leaving 13 bases between them. Its CDR3 holds 15 amino acids, cysteine through phenylalanine. The DNA shown is the 45-base CDR3, in frame from base 1. The germline V gene sets CDR1 to SGHNT and CDR2 to YENEEA. Library method: RT-PCR. Instrument on record: Illumina HiSeq 2500. TCRdb passed the public sequencing reads through fastp at Q25 and MiXCR, retaining productive beta sequences. Every CDR3 protein is listed once, alongside the most common genes and DNA of its rows. The sample table holds around 490,000 distinct CDR3 sequences, of which 6.5% to 8% were seen once. The biggest ten clones account for over 10% of the sample.

This sequence uses TRBV11-3 and TRBJ2-1; the D gene is perhaps TRBD1 or TRBD2, as each covers 5 bases. This material consisted of PBMCs from blood, taken around 25 months after vaccination. The TCR was taken from a man in his fifties or sixties who received an inactivated influenza vaccine. Donor details come from another sample of the same person, matched by shared clones. The CDR3 reads CASSLGGRGANEQFF. The DNA sequence follows: TGTGCCAGCAGCTTAGGGGGGAGAGGGGCCAATGAGCAGTTCTTC.